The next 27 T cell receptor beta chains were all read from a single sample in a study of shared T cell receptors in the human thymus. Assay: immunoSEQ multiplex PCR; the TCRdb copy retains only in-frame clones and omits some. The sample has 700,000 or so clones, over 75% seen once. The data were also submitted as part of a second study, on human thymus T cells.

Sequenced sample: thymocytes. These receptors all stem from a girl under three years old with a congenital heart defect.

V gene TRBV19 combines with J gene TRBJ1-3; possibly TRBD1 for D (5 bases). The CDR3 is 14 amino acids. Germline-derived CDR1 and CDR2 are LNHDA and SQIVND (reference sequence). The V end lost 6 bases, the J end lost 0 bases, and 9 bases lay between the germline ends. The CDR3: CASSLQASGNTIYF. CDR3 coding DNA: TGTGCCAGTAGCCTACAGGCCTCTGGAAACACCATATATTTT. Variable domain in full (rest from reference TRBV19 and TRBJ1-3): DGGITQSPKYLFRKEGQNVTLSCEQNLNHDAMYWYRQDPGQGLRLIYYSQIVNDFQKGDIAEGYSVSREKKESFPLTVTSAQKNPTAFYLCASSLQASGNTIYFGEGSWLTVV.

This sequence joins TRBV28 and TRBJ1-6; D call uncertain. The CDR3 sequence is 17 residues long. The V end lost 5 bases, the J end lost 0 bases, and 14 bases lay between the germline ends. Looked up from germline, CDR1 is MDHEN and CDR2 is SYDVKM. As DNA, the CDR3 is TGTGCCAGCAGTCCGGAACTGGAGAGCTCCTATAATTCACCCCTCCACTTT. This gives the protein CASSPELESSYNSPLHF.

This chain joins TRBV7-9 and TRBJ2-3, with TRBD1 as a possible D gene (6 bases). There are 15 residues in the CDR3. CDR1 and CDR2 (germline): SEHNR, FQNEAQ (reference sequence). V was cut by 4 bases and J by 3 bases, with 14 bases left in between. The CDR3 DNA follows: TGTGCCAGCAGCTGCGGCAGGGGTAGGACAGATACGCAGTATTTT. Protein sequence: CASSCGRGRTDTQYF.

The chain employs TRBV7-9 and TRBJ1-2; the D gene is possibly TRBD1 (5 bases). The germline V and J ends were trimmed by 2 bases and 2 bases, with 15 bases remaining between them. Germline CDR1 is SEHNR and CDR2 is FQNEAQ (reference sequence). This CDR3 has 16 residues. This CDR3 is CASSLKRFDRNYGYTF. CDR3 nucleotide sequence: TGTGCCAGCAGCTTAAAAAGGTTCGACAGAAACTATGGCTACACCTTC.

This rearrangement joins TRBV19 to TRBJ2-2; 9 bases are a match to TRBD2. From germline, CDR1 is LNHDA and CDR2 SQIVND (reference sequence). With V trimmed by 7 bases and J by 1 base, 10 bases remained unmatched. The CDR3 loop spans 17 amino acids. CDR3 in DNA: TGTGCCAGTATATTGCAGACTAGCGGAGAGAACACCGGGGAGCTGTTTTTT. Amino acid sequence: CASILQTSGENTGELFF.

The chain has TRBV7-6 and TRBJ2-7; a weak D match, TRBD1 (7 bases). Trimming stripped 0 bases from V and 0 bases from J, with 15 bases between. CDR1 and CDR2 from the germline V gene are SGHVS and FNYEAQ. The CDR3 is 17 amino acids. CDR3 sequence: CASSLAQGGHLSYEQYF. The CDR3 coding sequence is TGTGCCAGCAGCTTAGCGCAGGGGGGACATCTCTCCTACGAGCAGTACTTC.

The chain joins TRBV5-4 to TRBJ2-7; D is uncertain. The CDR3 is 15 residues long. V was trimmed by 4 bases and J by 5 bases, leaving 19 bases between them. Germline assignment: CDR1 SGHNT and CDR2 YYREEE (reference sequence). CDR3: CASSADILGTDEQYF. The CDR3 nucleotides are TGTGCCAGCAGCGCGGATATCTTAGGAACCGACGAGCAGTACTTC.

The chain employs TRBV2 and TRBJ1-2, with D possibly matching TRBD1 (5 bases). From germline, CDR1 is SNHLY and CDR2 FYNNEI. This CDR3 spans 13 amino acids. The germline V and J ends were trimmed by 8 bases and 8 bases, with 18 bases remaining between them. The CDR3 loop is CASGVIRGEGYTF. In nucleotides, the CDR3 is TGTGCCAGCGGAGTCATACGGGGGGAGGGCTACACCTTC.

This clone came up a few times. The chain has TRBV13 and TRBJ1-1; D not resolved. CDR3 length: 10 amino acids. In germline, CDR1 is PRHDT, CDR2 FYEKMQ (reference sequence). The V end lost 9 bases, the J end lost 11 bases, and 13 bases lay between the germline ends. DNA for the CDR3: TGTGCCAGTGGAGGTCGGAGGGCTTTCTTT. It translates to CASGGRRAFF. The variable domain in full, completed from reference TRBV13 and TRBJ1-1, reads AAGVIQSPRHLIKEKRETATLKCYPIPRHDTVYWYQQGPGQDPQFLISFYEKMQSDKGSIPDRFSAQQFSDYHSELNMSSLELGDSALYFCASGGRRAFFGQGTRLTVV.

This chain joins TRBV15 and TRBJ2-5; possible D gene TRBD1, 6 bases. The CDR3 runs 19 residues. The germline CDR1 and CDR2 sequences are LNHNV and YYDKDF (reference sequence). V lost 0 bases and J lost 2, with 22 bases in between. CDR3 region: CATSRDCPSPGEPQETQYF. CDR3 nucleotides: TGTGCCACCAGCAGAGATTGCCCATCTCCAGGGGAACCACAAGAGACCCAGTACTTC.

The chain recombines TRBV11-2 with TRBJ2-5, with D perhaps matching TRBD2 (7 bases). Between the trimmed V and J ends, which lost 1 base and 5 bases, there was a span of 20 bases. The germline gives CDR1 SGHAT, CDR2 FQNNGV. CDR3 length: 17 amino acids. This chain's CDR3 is CASSLVFPRGGHETQYF. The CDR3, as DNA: TGTGCCAGCAGCTTAGTATTCCCGAGGGGGGGGCACGAGACCCAGTACTTC.

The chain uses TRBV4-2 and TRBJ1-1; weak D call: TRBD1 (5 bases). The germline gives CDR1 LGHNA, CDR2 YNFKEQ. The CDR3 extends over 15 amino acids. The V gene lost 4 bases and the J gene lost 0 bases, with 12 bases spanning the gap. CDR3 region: CASSPLIGVNTEAFF. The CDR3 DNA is TGTGCCAGCAGCCCCCTAATAGGGGTGAACACTGAAGCTTTCTTT.

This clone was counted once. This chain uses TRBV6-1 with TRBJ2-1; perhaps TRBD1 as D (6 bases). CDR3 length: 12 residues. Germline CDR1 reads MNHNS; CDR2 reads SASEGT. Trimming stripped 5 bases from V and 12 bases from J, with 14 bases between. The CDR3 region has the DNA TGTGCCAGCAGTTTGACACAGGGAACGCAGTTCTTC. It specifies CASSLTQGTQFF.

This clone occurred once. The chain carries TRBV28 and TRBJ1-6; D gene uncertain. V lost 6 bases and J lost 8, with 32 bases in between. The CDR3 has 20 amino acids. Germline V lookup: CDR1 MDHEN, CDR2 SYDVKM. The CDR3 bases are TGTGCCAGCAGAACCGGTGTAGATCTCCATCGGTTCATACCTTATTCACCCCTCCACTTT. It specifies CASRTGVDLHRFIPYSPLHF.

CDR3 sequence: CASSLAGELSYEQYF. The DNA for the CDR3 is TGTGCCAGCAGTCTAGCGGGGGAGCTATCCTACGAGCAGTACTTC. The chain has TRBV28 and TRBJ2-7; 10 bases agree with TRBD2. The V gene's germline CDR1 is MDHEN and CDR2 SYDVKM. With 5 bases clipped from V and 1 base from J, the junction kept 5 bases outside the gene matches. CDR3 size: 15 residues.

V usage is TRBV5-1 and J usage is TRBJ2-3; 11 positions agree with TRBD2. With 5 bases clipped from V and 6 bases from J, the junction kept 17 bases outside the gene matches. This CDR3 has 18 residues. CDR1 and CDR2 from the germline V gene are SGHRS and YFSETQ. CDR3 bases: TGCGCCAGCAGTTTCCGGGCTAGCGGGGGGCCAAAGGTGGATACGCAGTATTTT. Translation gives CASSFRASGGPKVDTQYF.

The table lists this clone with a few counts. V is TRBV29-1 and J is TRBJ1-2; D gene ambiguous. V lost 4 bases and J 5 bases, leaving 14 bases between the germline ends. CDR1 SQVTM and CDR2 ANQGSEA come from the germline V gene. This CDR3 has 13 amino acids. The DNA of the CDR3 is TGCAGCGTTGGGCAGGAAGGTCCTTATGGCTACACCTTC. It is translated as CSVGQEGPYGYTF. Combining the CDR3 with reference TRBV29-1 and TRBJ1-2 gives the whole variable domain SAVISQKPSRDICQRGTSLTIQCQVDSQVTMMFWYRQQPGQSLTLIATANQGSEATYESGFVIDKFPISRPNLTFSTLTVSNMSPEDSSIYLCSVGQEGPYGYTFGSGTRLTVV.

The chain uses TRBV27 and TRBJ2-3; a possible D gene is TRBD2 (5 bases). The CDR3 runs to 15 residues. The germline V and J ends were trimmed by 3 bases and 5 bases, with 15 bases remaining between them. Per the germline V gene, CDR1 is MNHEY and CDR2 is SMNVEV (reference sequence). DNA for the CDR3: TGTGCCAGCAGTTTCCCCGGGGTTAAAAGAGATACGCAGTATTTT. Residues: CASSFPGVKRDTQYF.

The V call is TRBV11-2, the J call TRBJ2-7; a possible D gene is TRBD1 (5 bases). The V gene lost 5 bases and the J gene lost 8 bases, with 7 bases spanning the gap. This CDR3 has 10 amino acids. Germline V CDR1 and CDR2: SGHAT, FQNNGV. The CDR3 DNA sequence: TGTGCCAGCAGCCGACAGAAGCAGTACTTC. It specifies CASSRQKQYF. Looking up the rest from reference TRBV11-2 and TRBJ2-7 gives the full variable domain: EAGVAQSPRYKIIEKRQSVAFWCNPISGHATLYWYQQILGQGPKLLIQFQNNGVVDDSQLPKDRFSAERLKGVDSTLKIQPAKLEDSAVYLCASSRQKQYFGPGTRLTVT.

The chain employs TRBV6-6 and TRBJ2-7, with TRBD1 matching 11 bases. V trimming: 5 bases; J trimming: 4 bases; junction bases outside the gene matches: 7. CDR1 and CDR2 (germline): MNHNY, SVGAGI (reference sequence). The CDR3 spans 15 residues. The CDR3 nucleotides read TGTGCCAGCAGTCAAGGACAGGGGGCCGTATACGAGCAGTACTTC. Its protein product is CASSQGQGAVYEQYF.

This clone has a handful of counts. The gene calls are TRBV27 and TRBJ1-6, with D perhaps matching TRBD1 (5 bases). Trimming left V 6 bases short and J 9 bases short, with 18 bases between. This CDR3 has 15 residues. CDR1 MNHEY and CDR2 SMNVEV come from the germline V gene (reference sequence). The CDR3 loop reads CASRLRARGFSPLHF. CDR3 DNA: TGTGCCAGCAGGCTCCGGGCAAGGGGATTTTCACCCCTCCACTTT.

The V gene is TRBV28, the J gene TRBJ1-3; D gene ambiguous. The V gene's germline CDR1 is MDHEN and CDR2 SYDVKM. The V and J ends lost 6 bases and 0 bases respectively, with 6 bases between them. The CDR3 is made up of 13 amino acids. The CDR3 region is CASRHNSGNTIYF. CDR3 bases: TGTGCCAGCAGACACAACTCTGGAAACACCATATATTTT. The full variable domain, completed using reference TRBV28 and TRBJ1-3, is DVKVTQSSRYLVKRTGEKVFLECVQDMDHENMFWYRQDPGLGLRLIYFSYDVKMKEKGDIPEGYSVSREKKERFSLILESASTNQTSMYLCASRHNSGNTIYFGEGSWLTVV.

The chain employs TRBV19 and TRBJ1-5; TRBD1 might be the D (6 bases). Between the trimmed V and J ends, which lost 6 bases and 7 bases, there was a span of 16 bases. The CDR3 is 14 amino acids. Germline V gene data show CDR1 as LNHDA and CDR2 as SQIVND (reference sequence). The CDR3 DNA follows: TGTGCCAGTAGCCTTAACAGGGAGGGGCAGCCCCAGCATTTT. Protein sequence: CASSLNREGQPQHF.

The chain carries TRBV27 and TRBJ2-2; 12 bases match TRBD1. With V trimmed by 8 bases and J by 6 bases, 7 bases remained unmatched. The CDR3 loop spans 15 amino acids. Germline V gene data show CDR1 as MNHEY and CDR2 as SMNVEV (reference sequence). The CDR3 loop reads CASWGTGGSPGELFF. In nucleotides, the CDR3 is TGTGCCAGCTGGGGGACAGGGGGCAGCCCCGGGGAGCTGTTTTTT.

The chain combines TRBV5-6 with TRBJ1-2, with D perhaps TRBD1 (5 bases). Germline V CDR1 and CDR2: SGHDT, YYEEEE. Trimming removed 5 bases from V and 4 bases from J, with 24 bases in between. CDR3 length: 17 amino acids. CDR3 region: CASSRDSTEQLRYGYTF. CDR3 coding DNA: TGTGCCAGCAGTCGGGACTCGACAGAACAACTACGCTATGGCTACACCTTC.

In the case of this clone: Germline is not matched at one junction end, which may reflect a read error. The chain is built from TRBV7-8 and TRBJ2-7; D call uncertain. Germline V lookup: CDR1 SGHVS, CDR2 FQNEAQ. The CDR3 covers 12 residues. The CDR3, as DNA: TGTGCCAGCAGCCCGCGTAGATCTAGAATGGACTTC. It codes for CASSPRRSRMDF.

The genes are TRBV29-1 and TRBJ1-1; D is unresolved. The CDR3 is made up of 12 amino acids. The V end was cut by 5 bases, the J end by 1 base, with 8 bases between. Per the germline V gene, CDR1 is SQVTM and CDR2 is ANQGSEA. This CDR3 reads CSVSGGNTEAFF. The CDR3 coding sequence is TGCAGCGTTTCTGGAGGGAACACTGAAGCTTTCTTT.